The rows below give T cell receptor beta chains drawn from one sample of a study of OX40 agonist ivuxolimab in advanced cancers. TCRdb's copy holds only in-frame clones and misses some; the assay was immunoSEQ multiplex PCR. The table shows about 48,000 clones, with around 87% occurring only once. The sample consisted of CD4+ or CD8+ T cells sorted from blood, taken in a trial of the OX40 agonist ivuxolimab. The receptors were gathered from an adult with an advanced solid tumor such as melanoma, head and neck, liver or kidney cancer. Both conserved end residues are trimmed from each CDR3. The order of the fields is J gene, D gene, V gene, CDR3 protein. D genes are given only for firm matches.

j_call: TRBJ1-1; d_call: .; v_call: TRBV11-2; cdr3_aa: ASSLQLNTEAF
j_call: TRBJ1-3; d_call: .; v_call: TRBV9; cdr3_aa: ASSVEGPSGNTIY
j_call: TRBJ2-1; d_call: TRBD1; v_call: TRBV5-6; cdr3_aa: ASSLGRQGYYNEQF
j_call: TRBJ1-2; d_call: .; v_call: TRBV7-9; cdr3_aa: ASSLDTRVHGYT
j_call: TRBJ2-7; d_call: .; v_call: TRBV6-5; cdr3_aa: ASRRGQGAYEQY
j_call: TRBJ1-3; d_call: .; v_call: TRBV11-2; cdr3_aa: ASSSVGGNTIY
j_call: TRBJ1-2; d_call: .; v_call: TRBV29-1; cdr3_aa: SVGPQGSDYGYT
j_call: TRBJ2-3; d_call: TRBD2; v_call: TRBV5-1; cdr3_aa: ASSLATGGRGDTQY
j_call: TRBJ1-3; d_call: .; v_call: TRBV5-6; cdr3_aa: ASSLQGATGNTIY
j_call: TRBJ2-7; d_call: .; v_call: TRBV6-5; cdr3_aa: ASSFGYSYEQY
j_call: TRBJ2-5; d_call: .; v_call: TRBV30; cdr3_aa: AWSSGETQY
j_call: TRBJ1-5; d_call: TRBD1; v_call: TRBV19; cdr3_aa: ASSKDRDQPQH
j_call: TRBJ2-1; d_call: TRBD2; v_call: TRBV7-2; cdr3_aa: ASSLQFLAGGPDEQF
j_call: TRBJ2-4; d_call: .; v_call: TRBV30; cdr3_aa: AWAALHHIQY
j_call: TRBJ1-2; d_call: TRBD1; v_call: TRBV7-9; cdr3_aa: ASLNQAGGRGYT
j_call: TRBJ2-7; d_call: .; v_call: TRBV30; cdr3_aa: AVRGPQSSYEQY
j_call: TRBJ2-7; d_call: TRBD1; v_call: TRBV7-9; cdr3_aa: ASSLSDRAYEQY
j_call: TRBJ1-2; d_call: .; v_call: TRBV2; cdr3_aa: ASSPGADYGYT
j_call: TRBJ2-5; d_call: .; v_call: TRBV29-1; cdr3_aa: SHRSGMGTQY
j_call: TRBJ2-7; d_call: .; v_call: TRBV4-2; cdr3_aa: ASSQEKGFWGEQY
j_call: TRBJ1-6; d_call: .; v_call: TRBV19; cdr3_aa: ASSLQGGSPLH
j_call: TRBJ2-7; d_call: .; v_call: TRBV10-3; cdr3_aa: AISEWAIYEQY
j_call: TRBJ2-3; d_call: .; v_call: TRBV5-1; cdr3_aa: ASSLAGETQY
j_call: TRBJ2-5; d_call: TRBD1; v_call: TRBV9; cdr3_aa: ASSADGTGKETQY
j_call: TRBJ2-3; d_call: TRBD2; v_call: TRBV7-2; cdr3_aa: ASSFRFGGGRTDTQY
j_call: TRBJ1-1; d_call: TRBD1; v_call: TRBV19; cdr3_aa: ASSTGTDTEAF
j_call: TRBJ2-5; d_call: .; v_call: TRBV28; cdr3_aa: ASSSGDLARQY
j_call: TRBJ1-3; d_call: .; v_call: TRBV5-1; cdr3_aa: ASSLSPGMENTIY
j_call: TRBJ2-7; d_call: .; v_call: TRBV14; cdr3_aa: ASSQSPPGGVSYEQY
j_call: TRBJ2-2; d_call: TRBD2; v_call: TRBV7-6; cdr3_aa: ASSLTSGVTGELF
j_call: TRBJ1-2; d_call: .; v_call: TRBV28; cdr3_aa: ASRSGIYWGYT
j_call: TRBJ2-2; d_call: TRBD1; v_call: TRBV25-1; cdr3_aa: ASSETGVGGELF
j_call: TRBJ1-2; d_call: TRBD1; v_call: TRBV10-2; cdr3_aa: ASRPGTGSYGYT
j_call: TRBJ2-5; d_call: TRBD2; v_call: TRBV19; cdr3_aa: ASRTSGRWGQETQY
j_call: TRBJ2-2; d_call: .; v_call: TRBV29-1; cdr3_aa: SALQGPNTGELF
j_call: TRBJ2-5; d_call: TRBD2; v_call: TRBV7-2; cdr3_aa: ASSVAGAQETQY
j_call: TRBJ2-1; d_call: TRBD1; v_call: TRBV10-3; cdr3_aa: ASRGQGLYNEQF
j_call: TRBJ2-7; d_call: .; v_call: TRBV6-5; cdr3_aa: ASSFFSGSYEQY
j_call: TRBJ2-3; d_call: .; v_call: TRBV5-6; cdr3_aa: ASSLVQGGSTQY
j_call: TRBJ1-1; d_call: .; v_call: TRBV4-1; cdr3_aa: ASSQDNSRSSEAF
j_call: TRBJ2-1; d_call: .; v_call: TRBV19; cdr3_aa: ASSIDQASPYNEQF
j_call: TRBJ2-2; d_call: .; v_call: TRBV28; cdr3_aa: ASRSSSSLNTGELF
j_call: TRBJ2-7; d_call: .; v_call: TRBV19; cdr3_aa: ASSRDTYEQY
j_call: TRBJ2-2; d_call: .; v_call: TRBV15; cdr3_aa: ATRDQGWTGELF
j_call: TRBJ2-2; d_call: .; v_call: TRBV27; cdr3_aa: ASSFSTITGELF
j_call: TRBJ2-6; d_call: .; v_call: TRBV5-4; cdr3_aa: ASSSMAGANVLT
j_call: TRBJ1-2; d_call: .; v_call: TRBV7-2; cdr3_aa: ASSLGQRTAGYT
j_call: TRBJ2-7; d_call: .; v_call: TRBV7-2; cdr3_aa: ASSSAYEQY
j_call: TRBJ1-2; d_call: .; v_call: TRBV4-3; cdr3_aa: ASSPDFWRSGDYGYT
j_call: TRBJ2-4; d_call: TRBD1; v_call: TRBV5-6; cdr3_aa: ASSPGTVNIQY
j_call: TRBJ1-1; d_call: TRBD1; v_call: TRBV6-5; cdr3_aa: ASRRTGNTEAF
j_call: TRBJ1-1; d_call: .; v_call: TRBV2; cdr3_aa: ASSEGLVAF
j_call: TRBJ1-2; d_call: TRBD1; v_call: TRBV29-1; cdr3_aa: SVRDRGNYGYT
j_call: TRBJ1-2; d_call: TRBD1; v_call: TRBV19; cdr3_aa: ASSTWTGTSYGYT
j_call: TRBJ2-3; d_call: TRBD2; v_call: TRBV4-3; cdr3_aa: ASSQEGRARADTQY